This T cell receptor (beta chain) was sequenced during a study of blood T cell repertoires in COVID-19. The wider study: Whether acute or convalescent, the COVID-19 samples came from the United States, Italy and Spain. The analysed material was cDNA or gDNA that came from T cells, B-cell-depleted T cells, or PBMCs.

Germline lookup yields CDR1 SGHDT and CDR2 YYEEEE. The CDR3 contains 14 residues. The V and J ends lost 5 bases and 4 bases, in that order; junction bases with no gene match: 6. As processed by the authors: Estimation of nucleated cell counts relied on the amplification of reference gene primers. The data were produced by immunoSEQ multiplex PCR, yet TCRdb's version contains in-frame clones alone and is incomplete. Clonal size and the V and J genes are those of that table, whereas D and trimming came from the DNA. Found here are 200,000 to 250,000 clones, 65% to 90% of them singletons; the top ten hold 3% to 4%. Cohorts were assigned according to the clinical history that participants reported.

This sequence was found in a woman aged 40 to 55 with acute COVID-19. The V and J genes are TRBV5-6 and TRBJ2-1; 7 nucleotides align to TRBD1. Sequencing was performed on PBMCs or T cells enriched from blood (not recorded which). DNA for the CDR3: TGTGCCAGCAGTACAGGGGCAATATACAATGAGCAGTTCTTC. Encoded protein: CASSTGAIYNEQFF.